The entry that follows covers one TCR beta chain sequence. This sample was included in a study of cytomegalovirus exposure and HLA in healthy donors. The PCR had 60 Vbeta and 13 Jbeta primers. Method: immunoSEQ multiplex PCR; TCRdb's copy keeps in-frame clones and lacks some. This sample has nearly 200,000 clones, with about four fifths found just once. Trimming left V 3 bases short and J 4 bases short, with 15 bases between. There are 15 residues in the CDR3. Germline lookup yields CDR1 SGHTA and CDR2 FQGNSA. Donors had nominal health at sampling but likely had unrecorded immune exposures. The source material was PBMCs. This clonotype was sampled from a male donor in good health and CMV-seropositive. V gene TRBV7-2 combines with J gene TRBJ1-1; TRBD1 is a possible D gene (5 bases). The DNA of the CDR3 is TGTGCCAGCAGCTTCGGAGGGGTCGGCATCACTGAAGCTTTCTTT. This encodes CASSFGGVGITEAFF.